The 27 T cell receptor beta chains reported below all come from one sample, sequenced in a study of blood T cell repertoires in COVID-19. Measured with immunoSEQ multiplex PCR; TCRdb has only the in-frame clones, and not every one. The sample has 170,000 or so clones, 83% seen once. Sequenced material: peripheral blood. These receptor sequences come from a human donor in a cohort sampled during active COVID-19.

The chain carries TRBV14 and TRBJ2-7; 10 bases align to TRBD2. This CDR3 has 14 amino acids. V shed 1 base and J 8 bases; nucleotides not matched to a gene: 5. Germline CDR1 and CDR2: SGHDN and FVKESK. This CDR3 reads CASSQASGGGQQYF. In DNA, the CDR3 is TGTGCCAGCAGCCAAGCTAGCGGGGGCGGGCAGCAGTACTTC.

The V and J genes are TRBV28 and TRBJ2-6; the match to TRBD1 covers 8 bases. Per the germline V gene, CDR1 is MDHEN and CDR2 is SYDVKM. The CDR3 contains 18 residues. V shed 4 bases, J shed 2 bases, and the junction held 10 bases outside the gene matches. The CDR3 loop is CASSSDFRQGTGANVLTF. In DNA form, the CDR3 reads TGTGCCAGCAGTTCCGACTTTAGACAGGGGACTGGGGCCAACGTCCTGACTTTC.

The J gene is TRBJ2-2, the V gene TRBV11-3; 15 positions match TRBD2. CDR1 is SGHNT, CDR2 YENEEA, per germline. V trimming: 6 bases; J trimming: 0 bases; junction bases outside the gene matches: 5. The CDR3 is 18 residues long. CDR3 amino acids: CASSRTSGRVANTGELFF. CDR3 sequence (DNA): TGTGCCAGCAGTAGGACTAGCGGGAGGGTCGCGAACACCGGGGAGCTGTTTTTT.

This sequence joins TRBV6-5 and TRBJ2-1; 7 bases match TRBD2. CDR3 length: 15 residues. The V gene's germline CDR1 is MNHEY and CDR2 SVGAGI. The J segment lost 4 bases and the V segment lost 5 bases, leaving 8 bases of the junction unmatched. The CDR3 sequence: CASSPGWGGYNEQFF. The CDR3 DNA is TGTGCCAGCAGTCCCGGCTGGGGGGGGTACAATGAGCAGTTCTTC.

The rearrangement uses TRBV9 and TRBJ2-2, with TRBD2 matching over 8 bases. CDR1 is SGDLS and CDR2 is YYNGEE in the germline V gene. Germline trimming cut 0 bases from V and 7 bases from J; bases unmatched to any gene: 8. This CDR3 region has 16 residues. CDR3 region: CASSVAGSGVVGELFF. The CDR3 DNA sequence: TGTGCCAGCAGCGTAGCGGGTAGCGGGGTTGTCGGGGAGCTGTTTTTT.

The chain recombines TRBV3-1 (or the pseudogene TRBV3-2) with TRBJ2-2; 12 bases match TRBD2. This CDR3 is built from 17 residues. V was pared by 4 bases and J by 8 bases, with 11 bases of the junction left unmatched. Germline loops: CDR1 LGHDT, CDR2 YNNKEL (reference sequence). The CDR3 loop reads CASSPYPSGRASGELFF. For the CDR3, the DNA is TGTGCCAGCAGCCCCTACCCTAGCGGGAGGGCCTCAGGGGAGCTGTTTTTT.

The rearrangement links TRBV7-2 to TRBJ2-7; perhaps TRBD2 as D (6 bases). This CDR3 has 15 amino acids. Trimming left V 1 base short and J 0 bases short, with 10 bases between. Germline V lookup: CDR1 SGHTA, CDR2 FQGNSA. This chain's CDR3 is CASSLGRGFSYEQYF. The CDR3 DNA sequence: TGTGCCAGCAGCTTAGGGCGGGGCTTCTCCTACGAGCAGTACTTC.

J is TRBJ2-5 and V is TRBV4-3, with 7 bases fitting TRBD2. The CDR3 covers 17 residues. Germline loops: CDR1 LGHNA, CDR2 YSLEER. With 0 bases clipped from V and 5 bases from J, the junction kept 12 bases outside the gene matches. Written as DNA, the CDR3 is TGCGCCAGCAGCCAAGATTTGGTGGGAGGGCAAGGGGAGACCCAGTACTTC. This codes for CASSQDLVGGQGETQYF.

This clone was picked up one time. CDR3 in DNA: TGTGCCAGCAGCTTTGGGCCCACCTACGAGCAGTACTTC. Its translation is CASSFGPTYEQYF. The chain has TRBV7-2 and TRBJ2-7; unclear D gene. Trimming shortened V by 3 bases and J by 2 bases, and 8 bases separated the two germline ends. The CDR3 extends over 13 amino acids. Germline V lookup: CDR1 SGHTA, CDR2 FQGNSA. The complete variable domain, with remaining parts taken from reference TRBV7-2 and TRBJ2-7, reads GAGVSQSPSNKVTEKGKDVELRCDPISGHTALYWYRQSLGQGLEFLIYFQGNSAPDKSGLPSDRFSAERTGGSVSTLTIQRTQQEDSAVYLCASSFGPTYEQYFGPGTRLTVT.

The chain combines TRBV19 with TRBJ1-4; 9 nucleotides agree with TRBD1. V trimming: 5 bases; J trimming: 8 bases; junction bases outside the gene matches: 12. The CDR3 has 16 residues. The germline V gene encodes CDR1 LNHDA and CDR2 SQIVND (reference sequence). CDR3 residues: CASSAPPGTGNEKLFF. CDR3 nucleotides: TGTGCCAGTAGTGCCCCTCCCGGGACAGGGAACGAAAAACTGTTTTTT.

The chain links TRBV5-1 to TRBJ2-3, with 10 bases that match TRBD2. The CDR3 length is 16 residues. V dropped 2 bases and J dropped 2; count of bases not matched to a gene: 5. Looked up from germline, CDR1 is SGHRS and CDR2 is YFSETQ. The CDR3 spells CASSFRTSGYTDTQYF. CDR3 DNA sequence: TGCGCCAGCAGCTTTAGGACTAGCGGCTACACAGATACGCAGTATTTT.

A few counts support this clone. The J gene is TRBJ2-7, the V gene TRBV12-3 or TRBV12-4, with D unclear. Trimming stripped 3 bases from V and 3 bases from J, with 6 bases between. This CDR3 has 12 amino acids. CDR3 residues: CASSLAIYEQYF. In DNA, the CDR3 is TGTGCCAGCAGTTTGGCCATCTACGAGCAGTACTTC.

The gene calls are TRBV4-2 and TRBJ1-2, with 7 bases aligning to TRBD1. Trimming at V came to 4 bases and at J to 2 bases, leaving 7 bases not matched to a gene. The germline V gene encodes CDR1 LGHNA and CDR2 YNFKEQ. This CDR3 is 15 amino acids long. Here the CDR3 reads CASSRPDRKNYGYTF. The CDR3 bases are TGTGCCAGCAGCCGACCGGACAGGAAGAACTATGGCTACACCTTC.

This clone occurred a few times. The CDR3 nucleotides are TGTGCCAGCAGCTCGACTAGCGGGAGCTTCTACGAGCAGTACTTC. As protein: CASSSTSGSFYEQYF. The chain employs TRBV7-6 and TRBJ2-7, with 12 bases matching TRBD2. V dropped 4 bases and J dropped 3; count of bases not matched to a gene: 4. The CDR3 is made up of 15 amino acids. Looked up from germline, CDR1 is SGHVS and CDR2 is FNYEAQ.

The J gene is TRBJ2-7, the V gene TRBV3-1 (or the pseudogene TRBV3-2); 8 bases align to TRBD2. CDR1 LGHDT and CDR2 YNNKEL come from the germline V gene (reference sequence). Trimming took 1 base from V and 1 from J; bases not matched to a gene: 6. The length of the CDR3 is 16 residues. As DNA, the CDR3 is TGTGCCAGCAGCCAAGGGAAAGCTAGCGGGTCCTACGAGCAGTACTTC. As protein: CASSQGKASGSYEQYF.

CDR3 region: CASRVGQGAYEQYF. DNA of the CDR3: TGTGCCAGCAGAGTGGGACAGGGGGCCTACGAGCAGTACTTC. The V call is TRBV2, the J call TRBJ2-7, with 11 bases aligning to TRBD1. The ends lost 6 bases at V and 2 bases at J; junction bases unmatched: 3. The CDR3 has 14 amino acids. Germline CDR1 is SNHLY and CDR2 is FYNNEI.

The CDR3 bases are TGTGCCAGTAGTATAGATGGAAGGGACAGGTTTGGCTACACCTTC. As protein: CASSIDGRDRFGYTF. The chain carries TRBV19 and TRBJ1-2; 8 bases are a match to TRBD1. This CDR3 is 15 amino acids long. J lost 7 bases, V lost 0 bases, and 7 bases had no gene match. Germline CDR1 reads LNHDA; CDR2 reads SQIVND (reference sequence).

The chain employs TRBV5-1 and TRBJ2-7; 7 nucleotides match TRBD1. The V gene's germline CDR1 is SGHRS and CDR2 YFSETQ. V lost 1 base to trimming and J lost 5 bases; unmatched junction nucleotides: 6. The CDR3 length is 14 residues. The DNA for the CDR3 is TGCGCCAGCAGCTTGTACAGGGGTGGCAACGAGCAGTACTTC. This gives the protein CASSLYRGGNEQYF.

This clone was recorded only once. V gene TRBV28 combines with J gene TRBJ2-7; D may be TRBD1 (5 bases). Looked up from germline, CDR1 is MDHEN and CDR2 is SYDVKM. The V end was cut by 4 bases, the J end by 2 bases, with 15 bases between. The CDR3 spans 15 residues. The CDR3 coding sequence is TGTGCCAGCAGTTCACCCCAGGGTGGTACCTACGAGCAGTACTTC. It encodes CASSSPQGGTYEQYF.

This sequence joins TRBV19 and TRBJ2-7, with 7 positions matching TRBD2. CDR1 LNHDA and CDR2 SQIVND come from the germline V gene (reference sequence). V gave up 7 bases and J gave up 2 bases; unmatched junction bases: 8. The CDR3 is made up of 14 amino acids. Here the CDR3 reads CASNAGVQAYEQYF. DNA for the CDR3: TGTGCCAGTAACGCGGGAGTGCAGGCCTACGAGCAGTACTTC.

For the CDR3, the DNA is TGTGCCACCATTACCCTGACAGGGAAGTCTCGCTATGGCTACACCTTC. Its translation: CATITLTGKSRYGYTF. The chain carries TRBV24-1 and TRBJ1-2; 7 bases fit TRBD1. The ends lost 8 bases at V and 4 bases at J; junction bases unmatched: 15. Germline CDR1 KGHDR, CDR2 SFDVKD. This CDR3 is 16 amino acids long.

This clone showed up just a few times. This CDR3 is CASSYGTASYEQYF. Here the CDR3 DNA reads TGTGCCAGCAGTTATGGGACAGCCTCCTACGAGCAGTACTTC. The V and J genes are TRBV28 and TRBJ2-7, with 7 bases matching TRBD1. V shed 4 bases and J 0 bases; nucleotides not matched to a gene: 3. Looked up from germline, CDR1 is MDHEN and CDR2 is SYDVKM. This CDR3 spans 14 amino acids.

In its sample, this clone was seen once. The chain has TRBV4-3 and TRBJ2-7, with TRBD1 identical over 7 bases. V trimming: 0 bases; J trimming: 4 bases; junction bases outside the gene matches: 3. This CDR3 has 14 amino acids. Per germline, CDR1 LGHNA and CDR2 YSLEER. This CDR3 reads CASSQERGPYEQYF. CDR3 DNA sequence: TGCGCCAGCAGCCAAGAAAGGGGGCCGTACGAGCAGTACTTC.

The chain carries TRBV7-2 and TRBJ2-6, with a possible D match to TRBD2 (5 bases). Germline CDR1 reads SGHTA; CDR2 reads FQGNSA. The CDR3 runs to 15 residues. Between the trimmed V and J ends, which lost 1 base and 4 bases, there was a span of 8 bases. The CDR3 here is CASSLVPGGANVLTF. CDR3 DNA: TGTGCCAGCAGCTTAGTCCCGGGAGGGGCCAACGTCCTGACTTTC.

The V call is TRBV7-9, the J call TRBJ2-5; D is possibly TRBD2 (5 bases). Trimming cost V 5 bases and J 6 bases, with 13 bases left between them. The CDR3 runs 13 residues. In germline, CDR1 is SEHNR, CDR2 FQNEAQ (reference sequence). CDR3 coding DNA: TGTGCCAGCAGCCCGTCCGGGGTCCAGACCCAGTACTTC. Residues: CASSPSGVQTQYF.

The rearrangement uses TRBV4-3 and TRBJ1-5; TRBD1 might be the D (6 bases). CDR1 is LGHNA, CDR2 YSLEER, per germline. The V end lost 1 base, the J end lost 2 bases, and 6 bases lay between the germline ends. This CDR3 comprises 14 residues. CDR3 residues: CASSQAGGNQPQHF. CDR3 coding DNA: TGCGCCAGCAGCCAAGCAGGGGGCAATCAGCCCCAGCATTTT.

This clone was observed a single time. This chain connects TRBV3-1 (or the pseudogene TRBV3-2) to TRBJ1-2; no reliable D call. Germline-derived CDR1 and CDR2 are LGHDT and YNNKEL (reference sequence). V lost 5 bases to trimming and J lost 1 base, with 5 bases between them. CDR3 length: 12 residues. CDR3 in amino acids: CASSYSNYGYTF. The CDR3 region has the DNA TGTGCCAGCAGCTACAGTAACTATGGCTACACCTTC.